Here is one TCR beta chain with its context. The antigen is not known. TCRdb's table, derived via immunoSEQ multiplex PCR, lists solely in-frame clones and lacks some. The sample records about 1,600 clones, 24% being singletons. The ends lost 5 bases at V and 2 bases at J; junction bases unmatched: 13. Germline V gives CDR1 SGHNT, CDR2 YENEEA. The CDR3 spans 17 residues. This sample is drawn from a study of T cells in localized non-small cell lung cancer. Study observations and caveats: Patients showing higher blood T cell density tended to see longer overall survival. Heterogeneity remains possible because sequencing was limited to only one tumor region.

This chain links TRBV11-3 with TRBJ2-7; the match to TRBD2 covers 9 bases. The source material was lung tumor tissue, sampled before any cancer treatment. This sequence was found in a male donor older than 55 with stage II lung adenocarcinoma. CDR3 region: CASSPSTSGPGTYEQYF. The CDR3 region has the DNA TGTGCCAGCAGCCCATCGACTAGCGGCCCTGGTACCTACGAGCAGTACTTC.